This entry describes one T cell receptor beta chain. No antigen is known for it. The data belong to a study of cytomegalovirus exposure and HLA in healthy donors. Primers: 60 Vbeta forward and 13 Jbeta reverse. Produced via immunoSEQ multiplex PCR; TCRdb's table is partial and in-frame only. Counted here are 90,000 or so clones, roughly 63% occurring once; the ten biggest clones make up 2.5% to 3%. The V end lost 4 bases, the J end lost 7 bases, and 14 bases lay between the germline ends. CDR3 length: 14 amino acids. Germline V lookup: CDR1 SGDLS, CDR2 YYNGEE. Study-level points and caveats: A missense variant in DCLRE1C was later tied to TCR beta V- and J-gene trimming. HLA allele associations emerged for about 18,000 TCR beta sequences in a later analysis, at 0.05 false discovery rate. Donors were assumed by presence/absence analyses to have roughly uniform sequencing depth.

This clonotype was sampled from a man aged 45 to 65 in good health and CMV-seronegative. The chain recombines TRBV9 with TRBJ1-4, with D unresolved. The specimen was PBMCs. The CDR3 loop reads CASSLFIGSEKLFF. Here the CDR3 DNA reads TGTGCCAGCAGCCTTTTTATCGGTAGTGAAAAACTGTTTTTT.